This TCR beta chain was sequenced during a study of cytotoxic CD8 clonotypes in ibrutinib-treated CLL (dated by TCRdb to about 2021). In the study overall: The cohort had 11 relapsed/refractory and 15 treatment-naive patients; fewer than 18 were IGHV unmutated. All remission and progressive disease samples were collected while patients were still receiving ibrutinib. Longitudinal samples were available for about 30% of the roughly 86 trial participants. Response samples were taken after a median of roughly 12 months on treatment, ranging from about 6 to 40 months. Samples averaged approximately 260,000 productive templates and tens of thousands of productive rearrangements. Partial responses were observed in some 24 patients and complete responses in 2; after a median follow-up of 68 months, remission was maintained in approximately 14 patients and progression was observed in about twelve. Cryopreserved peripheral blood mononuclear cells were collected before treatment, at response, and at either disease progression or sustained remission.

General study outcomes and caveats: Clonality rose at ibrutinib response, remained stable during sustained remission, and dropped back toward baseline at progression. Public clonotypes were rare and either shrank or stayed stable during treatment, and the rise in clonality at ibrutinib response reflected expansion of private clonotypes. Sustained-remission and progressing patients did not have matched sampling times, and lymph node repertoires were not examined. Baseline clonality exceeded that of age-matched healthy donors and correlated strongly with circulating CD8+ T-cell counts.

To note about this clone: Its antigen remains undetermined. No clone much larger than this one lies a single base away; base qualities are absent.

What the time point label conveys for this sample: 12 months on ibrutinib. Around 1.8 micrograms of genomic DNA were extracted from cryopreserved PBMCs for TCR beta library preparation. High-throughput TCR beta sequencing was performed on longitudinal blood samples from CLL patients receiving ibrutinib monotherapy. Patients were enrolled in a phase 2 open-label single-center ibrutinib monotherapy trial. Trimming removed 6 bases from V and 6 bases from J; the gene matches leave 3 bases unexplained. Taken from cysteine to phenylalanine, the CDR3 has 13 residues. This entry keeps only the CDR3 DNA: 39 bases, framed from base 1. For CDR1 and CDR2, the germline V gene (reference sequence) lists SEHNR and FQNEAQ. On a MiSeq, deep resolution sequencing aimed for a depth between 1 in 1 million and 1 in 200,000 T cells, with each clonotype covered 10x on average. The immunoSEQ hsTCRB Kit was used to generate the TCR beta libraries. The authors processed their data as follows. Data were analyzed with ImmunoSEQ Data Assistant and ImmunoSEQ Analyzer, with V, D and J genes assigned per IMGT definitions. Clonality was computed as one minus normalized Shannon entropy of productive rearrangement frequencies, ranging from 0 to 1. Only overrepresented clonotypes making up at least 0.05% of each patient's repertoire were included in the public clonotype analysis. Some 13 age-matched healthy donor repertoires from immuneACCESS served as clonality controls. The table comes from immuneACCESS by way of TCRdb, which keeps in-frame sequences with V and J called. Part of the clones is missing from these tables; in studies checked, under half for an unresolved V gene and the rest for unknown reasons. V and J calls plus clone size are reproduced from that table; the DNA served to infer D and trimming. The sample data list 110,000 to 150,000 clones, and under 95% of these were observed just once. The ten largest make up roughly a tenth of the sample.

This receptor was identified in a human donor with chronic lymphocytic leukemia. Sequenced material: PBMCs, taken after 12 months of ibrutinib treatment. Here the chain combines TRBV7-9 and TRBJ2-2, and TRBD2 aligns with 8 junction nucleotides. In nucleotides, the sequence is TGTGCCAGCAGTTGGACTAGCTCCGGGGAGCTGTTTTTT. This codes for CASSWTSSGELFF.